These 21 T cell receptor beta chains share one sample of origin, sequenced in a study of regulatory T cells in long-lasting Graves disease. Time point indicated: newly diagnosed GD, antithyroid drugs for less than 3 months. With RNA extracted from PBMCs as input, the TCR library was made. HTBI primers from iRepertoire and Arm-PCR of CDR3 regions yielded the TCR beta libraries. MiXCR, run by TCRdb on the multiplex PCR reads, gives a single entry per CDR3 protein. The repertoire holds a few hundred thousand distinct CDR3 sequences, with about a sixth as singletons. The data also belong to a second study, concerning T cells in Graves' hyperthyroidism and ophthalmopathy.

Sequencing used peripheral blood mononuclear cells (PBMCs), obtained at new diagnosis, from a patient treated with antithyroid drugs. The receptors were gathered from a woman aged 18-29 years with Graves disease.

This clonotype was counted between two and nine times. In nucleotides, the CDR3 is TGTGCCAGCAGTCGCACAGGGGATAATAATTCACCCCTCCACTTT. Its translation is CASSRTGDNNSPLHF. The chain recombines TRBV3-1 with TRBJ1-6; TRBD1 matches 7 bases. Germline V gene sequence: CDR1 LGHDT, CDR2 YNNKEL (reference sequence). Trimming removed 6 bases from V and 5 bases from J; junction bases left unmatched: 7. The CDR3 consists of 15 residues.

This rearrangement joins TRBV12-3 or TRBV12-4 to TRBJ2-2; 12 bases line up with TRBD2. CDR3 length equals 15 residues. The junction had 6 bases not matched to a gene; V was cut back by 6 bases and J by 7 bases. The CDR3 region is CASSLTSGRSGELFF. CDR3 in DNA: TGTGCCAGCAGCCTGACTAGCGGGAGAAGCGGGGAGCTGTTTTTT.

This clonotype showed up just a few times. The chain is built from TRBV15 and TRBJ2-1; D unclear. This CDR3 has 16 amino acids. Germline V gene lookup returns CDR1 LNHNV and CDR2 YYDKDF (reference sequence). V was pared by 1 base and J by 5 bases, with 15 bases between. The CDR3 sequence: CATSRGKGLVNNEQFF. Here the CDR3 DNA reads TGTGCCACCAGCAGAGGAAAGGGATTGGTAAACAATGAGCAGTTCTTC. The full variable domain, with the rest looked up from reference TRBV15 and TRBJ2-1, is DAMVIQNPRYQVTQFGKPVTLSCSQTLNHNVMYWYQQKSSQAPKLLFHYYDKDFNNEADTPDNFQSRRPNTSFCFLDIRSPGLGDTAMYLCATSRGKGLVNNEQFFGPGTRLTVL.

As for this clonotype: A far larger clone is a single base away, which makes a read error likely. This CDR3 reads CASSLGGRALETDTQYF. The CDR3 DNA is TGTGCCAGCAGTCTTGGCGGGAGGGCCCTAGAGACAGATACGCAGTATTTT. The rearrangement links TRBV6-4 to TRBJ2-3; 9 nucleotides line up with TRBD2. This CDR3 spans 17 amino acids. Germline CDR1 MRHNA, CDR2 SNTAGT. V dropped 5 bases and J dropped 3; count of bases not matched to a gene: 12.

This clonotype was seen a handful of times. The V call is TRBV28, the J call TRBJ1-1; the match to TRBD1 covers 7 bases. This CDR3 is built from 14 residues. V was clipped by 8 bases and J by 5 bases; unmatched bases: 11. Germline V lookup: CDR1 MDHEN, CDR2 SYDVKM. Here the CDR3 DNA reads TGTGCCAGCTTTTCAGAGGGGGCAGGTACTGAAGCTTTCTTT. Translated, it gives CASFSEGAGTEAFF.

This clonotype was recorded many times. The gene calls are TRBV7-2 and TRBJ2-5; D is perhaps TRBD2 (5 bases). Germline loops: CDR1 SGHTA, CDR2 FQGNSA. CDR3 size: 14 residues. V gave up 5 bases and J gave up 4 bases, with 14 bases separating them. DNA of the CDR3: TGTGCCAGCAGCAGACGGGGAGCCGGAGAGACCCAGTACTTC. This codes for CASSRRGAGETQYF.

This clonotype was seen many times. V is TRBV7-2 and J is TRBJ2-7; 7 nucleotides match TRBD1. The CDR3 sequence is 14 residues long. Germline CDR1 and CDR2: SGHTA and FQGNSA. V dropped 5 bases and J dropped 4; count of bases not matched to a gene: 8. CDR3 coding DNA: TGTGCCAGCAGCGCCCAGACAGGGCGTTACGAGCAGTACTTC. Its translation is CASSAQTGRYEQYF.

This clonotype was counted a few times. The chain combines TRBV5-1 with TRBJ2-6, with D uncertain. V lost 0 bases to trimming and J lost 0 bases, with 7 bases between them. CDR3 length equals 16 residues. CDR1 is SGHRS and CDR2 is YFSETQ in the germline V gene. The chain's CDR3 is CASSLVWSSGANVLTF. DNA for the CDR3: TGCGCCAGCAGCTTGGTGTGGAGCTCTGGGGCCAACGTCCTGACTTTC.

A remark on this clonotype: One junction end does not reproduce the germline sequence, and a read error may be involved. The chain links TRBV6-1 to TRBJ2-3; a possible D gene is TRBD2 (6 bases). Germline CDR1 reads MNHNS; CDR2 reads SASEGT. CDR3 length: 16 residues. The CDR3 loop reads CAISESSQRGTDTQYF. Written as DNA, the CDR3 is TGTGCCATCAGTGAGTCGAGCCAGCGGGGCACAGATACGCAGTATTTT.

For this clonotype: This may arise from a read error, as a much more abundant clone is one base away. In this CDR3 the conserved last residue, phenylalanine or tryptophan, is missing, so a read error is likely. The chain carries TRBV10-3 and TRBJ2-3, with D perhaps given as TRBD1 or TRBD2 (7 bases each). The V end was cut by 6 bases, the J end by 3 bases, with 13 bases between. Germline V lookup: CDR1 ENHRY, CDR2 SYGVKD. The CDR3 length is 14 residues. CDR3 DNA sequence: TGTGCCATCAGAGCGGGACAGACTACAGATACGCAGTATTCT. Its protein product is CAIRAGQTTDTQYS.

The V gene is TRBV9, the J gene TRBJ2-1; possibly TRBD1 for D (6 bases). The J call is doubtful: the DNA matches TRBJ2-5 better. This CDR3 comprises 14 residues. Germline CDR1 and CDR2: SGDLS and YYNGEE. The CDR3 loop reads CASSDRAGVETQYF. The CDR3 region has the DNA TGTGCCAGCAGCGATCGAGCAGGGGTGGAGACCCAGTACTTC.

This clonotype has a count of ten or more. The chain employs TRBV12-3 or TRBV12-4 and TRBJ2-1, with D unresolved. V was shortened by 1 base and J by 9 bases, with 1 base between the two germline ends. The CDR3 length is 10 residues. CDR3 protein: CASSLGEQFF. CDR3 nucleotides: TGTGCCAGCAGTTTAGGTGAGCAGTTCTTC.

The CDR3 DNA sequence: TGTGCCAGTGGGACCACAAAGCAGTTCTTC. The encoded protein is CASGTTKQFF. J is TRBJ2-1 and V is TRBV28; D possibly matches TRBD1 or TRBD2 (5 bases each). CDR1 MDHEN and CDR2 SYDVKM come from the germline V gene. V was clipped by 9 bases and J by 11 bases, with 11 bases between them. This CDR3 region has 10 residues.

This clonotype was detected many times. V and J are TRBV29-1 and TRBJ2-1; TRBD2 agrees at 7 bases. Losses at the gene ends were 0 bases for V and 7 bases for J; bases not matched to a gene: 3. The V gene's germline CDR1 is SQVTM and CDR2 ANQGSEA. This CDR3 comprises 13 residues. The CDR3 here is CSVEDRGRNEQFF. The DNA for the CDR3 is TGCAGCGTTGAAGATCGCGGGAGAAATGAGCAGTTCTTC.

The V and J genes are TRBV13 and TRBJ2-5, with 11 bases identical to TRBD2. The CDR3 is 16 amino acids. Looked up from germline, CDR1 is PRHDT and CDR2 is FYEKMQ (reference sequence). V shed 6 bases and J 3 bases; nucleotides not matched to a gene: 9. CDR3 DNA sequence: TGTGCCAGCAGTCAAAGACTAGCGGGATGGGAAGAGACCCAGTACTTC. Protein sequence: CASSQRLAGWEETQYF.

This clonotype was counted a few times. This chain links TRBV5-1 with TRBJ1-2; D not certain. Germline loops: CDR1 SGHRS, CDR2 YFSETQ. V gave up 4 bases and J gave up 6 bases, with 22 bases separating them. The CDR3 has 16 amino acids. The CDR3 loop reads CASSPSVGSLNDGYTF. CDR3 in DNA: TGCGCCAGCAGCCCATCGGTAGGGTCGCTTAATGATGGCTACACCTTC.

The genes are TRBV7-9 and TRBJ1-2; D perhaps matches TRBD1 (6 bases). CDR1 is SEHNR, CDR2 FQNEAQ, per germline (reference sequence). This CDR3 comprises 18 residues. V was shortened by 5 bases and J by 1 base, with 23 bases between the two germline ends. CDR3 sequence: CASSPPGGQLIFNYGYTF. CDR3 DNA sequence: TGTGCCAGCAGCCCGCCGGGTGGACAGCTCATCTTTAACTATGGCTACACCTTC.

The chain is built from TRBV15 and TRBJ2-1; D not certain. CDR3 length: 17 amino acids. Germline V gene data show CDR1 as LNHNV and CDR2 as YYDKDF (reference sequence). V was cut by 1 base and J by 6 bases, with 19 bases left in between. This chain's CDR3 is CATSRGPLRIPGNEQFF. DNA of the CDR3: TGTGCCACCAGCAGAGGGCCCTTAAGAATCCCGGGCAATGAGCAGTTCTTC.

Ten or more counts support this clonotype. The chain has TRBV2 and TRBJ1-6; possible D gene TRBD1, 5 bases. Germline lookup yields CDR1 SNHLY and CDR2 FYNNEI. This CDR3 contains 16 residues. Trimming took 4 bases from V and 7 from J, leaving 17 bases between them. CDR3 sequence reads: CASSGHLRGSNSPLHF. In DNA form, the CDR3 reads TGTGCCAGCAGTGGACACCTCCGGGGGTCCAATTCACCCCTCCACTTT.

J is TRBJ2-6 and V is TRBV5-4; 7 nucleotides match TRBD2. The J segment lost 4 bases and the V segment lost 1 base, leaving 5 bases of the junction unmatched. Germline assignment: CDR1 SGHNT and CDR2 YYREEE (reference sequence). The CDR3 length is 16 residues. In DNA form, the CDR3 reads TGTGCCAGCAGCTTGCAGCGGGGAGCGGGGGCCAACGTCCTGACTTTC. This translates into CASSLQRGAGANVLTF.

This clonotype was detected ten times or more. Compared with germline, one end of the junction differs, possibly owing to a read error. The chain couples TRBV5-1 to TRBJ2-3; D is ambiguous. Germline V gene sequence: CDR1 SGHRS, CDR2 YFSETQ. The CDR3 consists of 12 residues. In DNA, the CDR3 is TGTGCCAGCAGCTTAGGATCAGATACGCAGTATTTT. Translating it yields CASSLGSDTQYF.